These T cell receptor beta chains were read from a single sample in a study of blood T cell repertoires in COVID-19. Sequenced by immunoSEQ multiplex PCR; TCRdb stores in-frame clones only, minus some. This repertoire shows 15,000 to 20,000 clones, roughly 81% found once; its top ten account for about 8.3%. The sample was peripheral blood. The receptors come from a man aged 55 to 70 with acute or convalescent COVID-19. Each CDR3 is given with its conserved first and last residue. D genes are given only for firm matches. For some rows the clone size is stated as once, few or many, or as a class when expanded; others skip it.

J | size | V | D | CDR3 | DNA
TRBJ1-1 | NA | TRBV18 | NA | CASSPPVGAGETEAFF | TGTGCCAGCTCACCACCGGTCGGGGCGGGGGAAACTGAAGCTTTCTTT
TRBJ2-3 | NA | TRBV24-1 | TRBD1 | CATSGGRGITDTQYF | TGTGCCACCAGTGGAGGCAGGGGGATCACAGATACGCAGTATTTT
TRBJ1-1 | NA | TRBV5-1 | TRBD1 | CATSTAPGQGVEAFF | TGCGCCACCTCTACGGCACCGGGACAGGGGGTTGAAGCTTTCTTT
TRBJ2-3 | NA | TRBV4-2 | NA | CASSQGSTRGTDTQYF | TGTGCCAGCAGCCAAGGATCGACTAGAGGCACAGATACGCAGTATTTT
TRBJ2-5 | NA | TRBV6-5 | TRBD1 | CASSLDRDQTQYF | TGTGCCAGCAGCCTTGACAGGGATCAGACCCAGTACTTC
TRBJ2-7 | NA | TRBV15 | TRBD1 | CATSRRGQGAKEQYF | TGTGCCACCAGCAGGAGAGGACAGGGGGCGAAAGAGCAGTACTTC
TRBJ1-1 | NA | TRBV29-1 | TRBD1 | CSVGQGGNTEAFF | TGCAGCGTGGGACAGGGAGGGAACACTGAAGCTTTCTTT
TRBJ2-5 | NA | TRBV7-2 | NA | CASSLGARGAETQYF | TGTGCCAGCAGCTTAGGGGCTCGTGGGGCAGAGACCCAGTACTTC
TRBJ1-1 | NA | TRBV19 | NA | CASSMTAAGDTEAFF | TGTGCCAGTAGTATGACGGCTGCCGGGGACACTGAAGCTTTCTTT
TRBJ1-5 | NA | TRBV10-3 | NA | CAISDQDPRDHQPQHF | TGTGCCATCAGTGACCAAGACCCGAGGGATCATCAGCCCCAGCATTTT
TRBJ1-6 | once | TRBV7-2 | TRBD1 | CASSQGTGGTGSPLHF | TGTGCCAGCAGTCAAGGGACAGGGGGAACTGGTTCACCCCTCCACTTT
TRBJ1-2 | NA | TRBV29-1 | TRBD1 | CSVDPGQGNYGYTF | TGCAGCGTTGACCCGGGACAGGGGAACTATGGCTACACCTTC
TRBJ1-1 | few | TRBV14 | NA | CASSPSERGRNTEAFF | TGTGCCAGCAGCCCCTCAGAACGCGGTCGGAACACTGAAGCTTTCTTT
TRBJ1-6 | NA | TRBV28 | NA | CASSFLGAMYNSPLHF | TGTGCCAGCAGTTTTTTGGGGGCGATGTATAATTCACCCCTCCACTTT
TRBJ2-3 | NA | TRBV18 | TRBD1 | CASSRDRGGNTQYF | TGTGCCAGCTCACGGGACAGGGGCGGGAATACGCAGTATTTT
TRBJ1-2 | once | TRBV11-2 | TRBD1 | CASSRLRGDRGRLNYGYTF | TGTGCCAGCAGCCGACTTAGGGGGGACAGGGGGCGTCTTAACTATGGCTACACCTTC
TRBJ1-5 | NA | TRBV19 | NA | CASSFQGTQPQHF | TGTGCCAGTAGTTTTCAGGGAACCCAGCCCCAGCATTTT
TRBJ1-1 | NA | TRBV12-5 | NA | CASGPSYLSTEAFF | TGTGCTAGTGGCCCTTCTTACCTATCCACTGAAGCTTTCTTT
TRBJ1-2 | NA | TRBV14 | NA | CASSQAGYGYTF | TGTGCCAGCAGCCAAGCAGGCTATGGCTACACCTTC
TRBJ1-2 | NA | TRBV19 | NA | CASSQDSFYGYTF | TGTGCCAGTAGTCAAGACAGCTTCTATGGCTACACCTTC
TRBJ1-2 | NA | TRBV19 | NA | CATTSDSLYGYTF | TGTGCCACCACCTCGGACAGCCTCTATGGCTACACCTTC
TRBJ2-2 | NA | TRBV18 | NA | CASSPRATALSGELFF | TGTGCCAGCTCACCACGCGCCACCGCCCTGTCCGGGGAGCTGTTTTTT
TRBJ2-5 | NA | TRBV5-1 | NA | CASSLDTGKGEETQYF | TGCGCCAGCAGCTTGGATACAGGGAAGGGGGAAGAGACCCAGTACTTC
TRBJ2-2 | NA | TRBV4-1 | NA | CASSPLSGRRPGELFF | TGCGCCAGCAGCCCTCTATCAGGGAGGAGGCCCGGGGAGCTGTTTTTT
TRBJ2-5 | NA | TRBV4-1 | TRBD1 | CASSHPDREETQYF | TGCGCCAGCAGCCACCCTGACAGGGAAGAGACCCAGTACTTC
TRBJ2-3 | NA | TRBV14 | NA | CASSFLASDTQYF | TGTGCCAGCAGCTTTCTAGCATCTGATACGCAGTATTTT
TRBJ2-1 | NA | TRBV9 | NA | CASSVLADSYNEQFF | TGTGCCAGCAGCGTTTTAGCGGATTCCTACAATGAGCAGTTCTTC
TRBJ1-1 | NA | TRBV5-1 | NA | CASRYPTAPEAFF | TGCGCCAGCAGATACCCGACAGCCCCAGAAGCTTTCTTT
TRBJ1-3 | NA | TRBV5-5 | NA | CASSSGTLGSGNTIYF | TGTGCCAGCAGCTCCGGGACTTTAGGCTCTGGAAACACCATATATTTT
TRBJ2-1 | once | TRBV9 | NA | CASSVGWLEGQFF | TGTGCCAGCAGCGTAGGTTGGCTAGAGGGGCAGTTCTTC
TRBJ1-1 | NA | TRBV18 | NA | CASSPDRHTEAFF | TGTGCCAGCTCTCCGGACAGACACACTGAAGCTTTCTTT
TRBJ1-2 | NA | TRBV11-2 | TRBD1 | CASSSLRGPDRGYGYTF | TGTGCCAGCAGCTCTTTAAGAGGGCCGGACAGGGGCTATGGCTACACCTTC
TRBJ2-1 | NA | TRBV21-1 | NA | CASSKEGVGQGAWVGQFF | NA
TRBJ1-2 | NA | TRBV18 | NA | CASSPTLPANYGYTF | TGTGCCAGCTCACCCACCCTCCCAGCTAACTATGGCTACACCTTC
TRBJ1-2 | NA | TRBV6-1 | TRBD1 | CASSEAPGGPWGYTF | TGTGCCAGCAGTGAAGCGCCAGGGGGCCCATGGGGCTACACCTTC
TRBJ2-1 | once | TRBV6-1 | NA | CASSDPGLDNEQFF | TGTGCCAGCAGTGACCCGGGACTGGACAATGAGCAGTTCTTC
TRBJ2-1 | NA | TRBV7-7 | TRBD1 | CASSLSPSTGNEQFF | TGTGCTAGCAGCTTATCCCCCTCGACAGGGAATGAGCAGTTCTTC
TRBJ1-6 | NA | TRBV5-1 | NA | CASSSKQGGENSPLHF | TGCGCCAGCAGCTCTAAACAGGGAGGGGAAAATTCACCCCTCCACTTT
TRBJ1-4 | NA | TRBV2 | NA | CASRAGLTVEKLFF | TGTGCCAGCAGGGCGGGGCTTACAGTGGAAAAACTGTTTTTT